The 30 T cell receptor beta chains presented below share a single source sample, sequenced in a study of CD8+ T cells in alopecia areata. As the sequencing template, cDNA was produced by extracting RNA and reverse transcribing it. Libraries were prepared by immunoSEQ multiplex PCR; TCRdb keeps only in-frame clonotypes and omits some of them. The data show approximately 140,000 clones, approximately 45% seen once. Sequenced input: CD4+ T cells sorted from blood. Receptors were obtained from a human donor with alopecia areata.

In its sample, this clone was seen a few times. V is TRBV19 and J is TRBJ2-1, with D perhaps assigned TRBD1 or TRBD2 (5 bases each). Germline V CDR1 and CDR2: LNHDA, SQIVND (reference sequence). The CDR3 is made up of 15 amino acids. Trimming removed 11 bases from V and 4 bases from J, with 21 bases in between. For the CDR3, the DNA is TGTGCCGTTTCCGACGGGGCGGAAGTTTACAATGAGCAGTTCTTC. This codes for CAVSDGAEVYNEQFF.

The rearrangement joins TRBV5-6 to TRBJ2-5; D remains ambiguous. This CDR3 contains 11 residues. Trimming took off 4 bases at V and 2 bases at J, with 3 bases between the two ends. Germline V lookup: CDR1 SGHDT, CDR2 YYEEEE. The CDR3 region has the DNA TGTGCCAGCAGCGGTCAAGAGACCCAGTACTTC. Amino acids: CASSGQETQYF.

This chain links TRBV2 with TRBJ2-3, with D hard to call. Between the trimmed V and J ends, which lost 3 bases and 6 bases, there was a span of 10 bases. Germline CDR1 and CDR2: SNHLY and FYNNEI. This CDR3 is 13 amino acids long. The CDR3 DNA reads TGTGCCAGCAGTGAGATTGATCGGGATACGCAGTATTTT. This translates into CASSEIDRDTQYF.

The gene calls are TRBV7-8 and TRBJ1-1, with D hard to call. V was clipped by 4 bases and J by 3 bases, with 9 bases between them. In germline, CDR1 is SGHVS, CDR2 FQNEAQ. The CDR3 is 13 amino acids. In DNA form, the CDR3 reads TGTGCCAGCAGCTCAATGACCTACACTGAAGCTTTCTTT. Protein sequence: CASSSMTYTEAFF. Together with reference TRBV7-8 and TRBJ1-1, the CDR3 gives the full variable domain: GAGVSQSPRYKVAKRGQDVALRCDPISGHVSLFWYQQALGQGPEFLTYFQNEAQLDKSGLPSDRFFAERPEGSVSTLKIQRTQQEDSAVYLCASSSMTYTEAFFGQGTRLTVV.

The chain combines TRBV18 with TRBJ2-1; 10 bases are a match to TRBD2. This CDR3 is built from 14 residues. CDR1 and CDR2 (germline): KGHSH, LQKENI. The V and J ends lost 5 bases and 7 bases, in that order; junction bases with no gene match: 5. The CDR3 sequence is CASSSMTSGNEQFF. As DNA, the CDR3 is TGTGCCAGCTCATCCATGACTAGCGGGAATGAGCAGTTCTTC.

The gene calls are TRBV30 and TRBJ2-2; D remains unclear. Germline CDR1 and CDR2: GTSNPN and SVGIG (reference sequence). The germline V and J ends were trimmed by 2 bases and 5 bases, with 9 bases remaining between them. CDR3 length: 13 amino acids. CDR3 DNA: TGTGCCTGGAGTCCGACCGCAACCGGGGAGCTGTTTTTT. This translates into CAWSPTATGELFF.

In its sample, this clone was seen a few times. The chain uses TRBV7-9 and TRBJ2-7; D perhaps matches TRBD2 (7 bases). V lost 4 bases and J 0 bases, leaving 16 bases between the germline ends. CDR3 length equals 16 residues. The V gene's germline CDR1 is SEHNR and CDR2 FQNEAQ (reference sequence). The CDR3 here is CASSWGGGPNSYEQYF. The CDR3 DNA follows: TGTGCCAGCAGCTGGGGGGGCGGACCAAACTCCTACGAGCAGTACTTC.

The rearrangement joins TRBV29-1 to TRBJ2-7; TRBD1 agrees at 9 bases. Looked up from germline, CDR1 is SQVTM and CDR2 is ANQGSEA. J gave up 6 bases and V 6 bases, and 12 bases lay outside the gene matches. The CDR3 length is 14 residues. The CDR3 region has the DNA TGCAGCGTCGCCCCGGGACAGGGAGGGGTCGAGCAGTACTTC. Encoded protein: CSVAPGQGGVEQYF.

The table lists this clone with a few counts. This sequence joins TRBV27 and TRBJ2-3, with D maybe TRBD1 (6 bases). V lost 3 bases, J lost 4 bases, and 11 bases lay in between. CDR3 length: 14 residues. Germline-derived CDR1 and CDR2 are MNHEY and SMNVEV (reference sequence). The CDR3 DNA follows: TGTGCCAGCAGTTTCTTCAGGGGCGCAGATACGCAGTATTTT. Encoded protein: CASSFFRGADTQYF.

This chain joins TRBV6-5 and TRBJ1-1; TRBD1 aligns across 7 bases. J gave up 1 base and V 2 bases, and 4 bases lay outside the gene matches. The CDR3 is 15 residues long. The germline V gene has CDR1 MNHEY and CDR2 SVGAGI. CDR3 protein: CASSYGGGENTEAFF. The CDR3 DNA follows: TGTGCCAGCAGTTACGGAGGGGGCGAGAACACTGAAGCTTTCTTT.

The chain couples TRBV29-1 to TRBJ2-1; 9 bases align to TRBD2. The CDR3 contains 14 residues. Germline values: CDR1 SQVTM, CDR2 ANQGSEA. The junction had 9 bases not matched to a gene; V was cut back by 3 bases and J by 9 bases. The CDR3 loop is CSVDIRISGSEQFF. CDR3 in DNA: TGCAGCGTTGACATACGCATTAGCGGGAGTGAGCAGTTCTTC.

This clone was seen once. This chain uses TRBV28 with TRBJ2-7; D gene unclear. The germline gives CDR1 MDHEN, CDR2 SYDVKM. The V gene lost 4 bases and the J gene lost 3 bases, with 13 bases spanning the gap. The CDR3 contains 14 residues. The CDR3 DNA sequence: TGTGCCAGCAGTTCCTCACCGAAAGGCTACGAGCAGTACTTC. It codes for CASSSSPKGYEQYF.

DNA for the CDR3: TGTGCCAGCTCACCGTCCGCTAGCGACATTCAGTACTTC. This encodes CASSPSASDIQYF. The chain has TRBV18 and TRBJ2-4, with D possibly TRBD2 on 6 matching bases. The CDR3 totals 13 residues. CDR1 and CDR2 from the germline V gene are KGHSH and LQKENI. V was clipped by 3 bases and J by 8 bases, with 11 bases between them.

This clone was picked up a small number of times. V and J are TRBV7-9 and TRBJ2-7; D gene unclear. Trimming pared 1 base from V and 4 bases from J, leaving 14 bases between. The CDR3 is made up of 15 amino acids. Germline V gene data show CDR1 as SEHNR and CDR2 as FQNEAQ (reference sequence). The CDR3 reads CASSLGSSRLYEQYF. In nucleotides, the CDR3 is TGTGCCAGCAGCTTAGGGTCCAGTCGGCTATACGAGCAGTACTTC.

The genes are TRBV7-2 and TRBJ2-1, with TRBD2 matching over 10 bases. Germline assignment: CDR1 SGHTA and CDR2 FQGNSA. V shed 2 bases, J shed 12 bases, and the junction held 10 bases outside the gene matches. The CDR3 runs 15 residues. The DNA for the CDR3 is TGTGCCAGCAGCTTAAGGCCTAGCGGGGGCCCCGGGCAGTTCTTC. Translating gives CASSLRPSGGPGQFF.

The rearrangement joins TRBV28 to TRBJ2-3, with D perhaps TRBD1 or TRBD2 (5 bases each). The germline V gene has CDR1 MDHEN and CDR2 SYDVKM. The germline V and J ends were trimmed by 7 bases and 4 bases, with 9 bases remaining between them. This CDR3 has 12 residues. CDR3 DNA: TGTGCCAGCACCGAGGGGCCAGATACGCAGTATTTT. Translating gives CASTEGPDTQYF.

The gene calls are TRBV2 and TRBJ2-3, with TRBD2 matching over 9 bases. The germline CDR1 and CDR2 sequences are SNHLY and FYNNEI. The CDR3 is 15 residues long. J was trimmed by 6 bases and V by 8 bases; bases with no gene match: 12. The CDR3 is CASVTAGGPRDTQYF. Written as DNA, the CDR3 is TGTGCCAGCGTAACAGCGGGAGGCCCTCGGGATACGCAGTATTTT.

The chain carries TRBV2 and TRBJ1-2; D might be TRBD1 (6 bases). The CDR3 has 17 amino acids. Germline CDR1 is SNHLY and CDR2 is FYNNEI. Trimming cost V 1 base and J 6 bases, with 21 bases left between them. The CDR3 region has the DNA TGTGCCAGCAGTGAAGAGGCCACAGGGTTGGTGAAGGATGGCTACACCTTC. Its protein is CASSEEATGLVKDGYTF.

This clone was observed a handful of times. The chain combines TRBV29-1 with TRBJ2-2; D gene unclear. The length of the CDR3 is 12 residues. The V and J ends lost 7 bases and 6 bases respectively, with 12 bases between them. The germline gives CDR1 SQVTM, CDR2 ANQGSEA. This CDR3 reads CSGKQLPGELFF. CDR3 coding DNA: TGCAGCGGCAAACAGCTTCCCGGGGAGCTGTTTTTT.

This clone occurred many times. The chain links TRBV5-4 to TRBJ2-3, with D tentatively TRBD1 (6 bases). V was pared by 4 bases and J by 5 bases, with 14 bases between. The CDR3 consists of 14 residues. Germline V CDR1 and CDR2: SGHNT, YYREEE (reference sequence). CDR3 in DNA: TGTGCCAGCAGCCTCACAGGGTCTCAAGATACGCAGTATTTT. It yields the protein CASSLTGSQDTQYF.

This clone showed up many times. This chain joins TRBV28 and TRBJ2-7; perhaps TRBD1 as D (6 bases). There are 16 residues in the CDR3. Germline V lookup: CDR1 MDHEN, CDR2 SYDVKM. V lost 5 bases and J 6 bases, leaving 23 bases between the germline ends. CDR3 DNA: TGTGCCAGCAGTCCACAGGGTTCCCCTACGCCTATCGAGCAGTACTTC. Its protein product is CASSPQGSPTPIEQYF.

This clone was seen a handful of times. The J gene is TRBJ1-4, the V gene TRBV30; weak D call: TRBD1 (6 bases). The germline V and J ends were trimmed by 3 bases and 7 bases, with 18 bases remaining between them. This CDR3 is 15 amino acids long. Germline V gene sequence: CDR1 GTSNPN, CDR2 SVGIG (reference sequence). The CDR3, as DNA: TGTGCCTGGAGGTTGGCGGGGGCGCGCAGTGAAAAACTGTTTTTT. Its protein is CAWRLAGARSEKLFF.

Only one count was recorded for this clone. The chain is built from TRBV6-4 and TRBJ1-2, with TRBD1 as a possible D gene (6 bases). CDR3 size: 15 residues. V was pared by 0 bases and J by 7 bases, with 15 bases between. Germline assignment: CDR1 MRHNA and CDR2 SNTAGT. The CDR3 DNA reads TGTGCCAGCAGTGACTCATTTAAGGGGGGCGTTGGCTACACCTTC. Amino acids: CASSDSFKGGVGYTF.

Here the CDR3 reads CASSSQGGGANVLTF. CDR3 sequence (DNA): TGTGCCAGCAGTTCCCAGGGAGGTGGGGCCAACGTCCTGACTTTC. The rearrangement joins TRBV28 to TRBJ2-6; the D gene is possibly TRBD2 (6 bases). The CDR3 runs 15 residues. Trimming took 4 bases from V and 3 from J, leaving 10 bases between them. Germline CDR1 MDHEN, CDR2 SYDVKM.

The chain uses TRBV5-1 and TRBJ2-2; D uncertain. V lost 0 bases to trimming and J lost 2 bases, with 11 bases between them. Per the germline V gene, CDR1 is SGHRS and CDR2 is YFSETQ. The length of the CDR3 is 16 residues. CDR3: CASSLGQVANTGELFF. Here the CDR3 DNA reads TGCGCCAGCAGCTTGGGCCAGGTAGCAAACACCGGGGAGCTGTTTTTT. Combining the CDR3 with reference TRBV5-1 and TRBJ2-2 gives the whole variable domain KAGVTQTPRYLIKTRGQQVTLSCSPISGHRSVSWYQQTPGQGLQFLFEYFSETQRNKGNFPGRFSGRQFSNSRSEMNVSTLELGDSALYLCASSLGQVANTGELFFGEGSRLTVL.

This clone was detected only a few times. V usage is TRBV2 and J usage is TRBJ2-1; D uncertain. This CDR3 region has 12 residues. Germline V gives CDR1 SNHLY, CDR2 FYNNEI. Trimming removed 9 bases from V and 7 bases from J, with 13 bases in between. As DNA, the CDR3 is TGTGCCAGTCAGTTTACGGGTAATGAGCAGTTCTTC. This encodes CASQFTGNEQFF.

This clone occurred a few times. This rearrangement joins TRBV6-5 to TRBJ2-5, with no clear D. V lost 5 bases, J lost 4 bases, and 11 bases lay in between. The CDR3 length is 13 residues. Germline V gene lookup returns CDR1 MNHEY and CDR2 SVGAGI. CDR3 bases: TGTGCCAGCAGTCGGTACCCGGTAGAGACCCAGTACTTC. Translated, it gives CASSRYPVETQYF.

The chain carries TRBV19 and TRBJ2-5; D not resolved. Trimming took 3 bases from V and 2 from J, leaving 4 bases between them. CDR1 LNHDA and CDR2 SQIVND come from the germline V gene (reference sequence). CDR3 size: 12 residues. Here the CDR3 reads CASSIGQETQYF. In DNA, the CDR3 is TGTGCCAGTAGTATTGGACAAGAGACCCAGTACTTC.

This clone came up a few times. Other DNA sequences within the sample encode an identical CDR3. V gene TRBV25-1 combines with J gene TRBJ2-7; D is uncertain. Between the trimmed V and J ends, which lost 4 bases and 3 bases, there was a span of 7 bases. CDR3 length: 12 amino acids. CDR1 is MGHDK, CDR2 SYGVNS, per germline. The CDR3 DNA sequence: TGTGCCAGCAGTGCCGACGGCTACGAGCAGTACTTC. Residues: CASSADGYEQYF.

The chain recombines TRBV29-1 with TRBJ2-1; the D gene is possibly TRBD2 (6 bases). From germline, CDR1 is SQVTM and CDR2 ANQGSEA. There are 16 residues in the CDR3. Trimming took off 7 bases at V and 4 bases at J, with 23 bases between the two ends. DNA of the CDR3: TGCAGCGCTGGGACTCTACTACTGGGGGTGTACAATGAGCAGTTCTTC. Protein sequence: CSAGTLLLGVYNEQFF.